This entry features one T cell receptor beta chain sequence. The target antigen is unknown. The data derive from a study of cytomegalovirus exposure and HLA in healthy donors. The wider study: From HLA-typed donors, an early data release held roughly 80 million unique TCRs.

The V gene's germline CDR1 is WNHNN and CDR2 SYGVQD (reference sequence). The length of the CDR3 is 15 residues. The V and J ends lost 7 bases and 6 bases, in that order; junction bases with no gene match: 9. Findings and limits, study-wide: There were some public TCRs occurring in many donors, but most TCR sequences were rare. Donors were assumed by presence/absence analyses to have roughly uniform sequencing depth.

The PCR contained 60 Vbeta and 13 Jbeta primers. The protocol was immunoSEQ multiplex PCR, while the TCRdb copy is restricted to in-frame clones and leaves out a portion. This sample carries 180,000 or so clones, roughly 84% of them seen once, and the ten largest clones take 1.5%. The sequencing sample was made of PBMCs. This TCR derives from a male donor in good health and CMV-seronegative. This chain uses TRBV10-1 with TRBJ1-5; 10 nucleotides line up with TRBD1. The CDR3 protein is CASTDDRGQRQPQHF. CDR3 in DNA: TGCGCCAGCACCGATGACAGGGGGCAACGTCAGCCCCAGCATTTT.